This TCR beta chain was recorded in a study of blood T cell repertoires in COVID-19. The data were produced by immunoSEQ multiplex PCR, yet TCRdb's version contains in-frame clones alone and is incomplete. Among 200,000 to 250,000 clones, about nine tenths were seen once, and the ten largest hold less than 3.5%. Material for sequencing was peripheral blood. This receptor was obtained from a man aged 30 to 45 with COVID-19, enrolled during active disease.

The CDR3 DNA sequence: TGTGCCAGCAGCTTAGGGGGGCGTGGGAACATTCAGTACTTC. Translated: CASSLGGRGNIQYF. V usage is TRBV11-3 and J usage is TRBJ2-4, with D tentatively TRBD1 (6 bases). V lost 1 base, J lost 7 bases, and 11 bases lay in between. The CDR3 totals 14 residues. Germline V gene data show CDR1 as SGHNT and CDR2 as YENEEA.